This TCR beta chain emerged from a study of blood T cell repertoires in COVID-19. Study-level information: COVID-19 samples from acute and convalescent phases originated in the United States, Italy and Spain. The analysed material was cDNA or gDNA that came from T cells, B-cell-depleted T cells, or PBMCs.

The germline V and J ends were trimmed by 2 bases and 5 bases, with 3 bases remaining between them. This CDR3 is 11 amino acids long. Original methodology: Reference gene primers were amplified, and this amplification served to estimate nucleated cell counts. Profiling relied on immunoSEQ multiplex PCR, and the TCRdb table lists in-frame clones only, not all of them. That table supplies the V and J calls and clone size; D and trimming were determined from the DNA. Among 100,000 or so clones listed, approximately 85% were seen once. The J gene is TRBJ1-1, the V gene TRBV12-3 or TRBV12-4; D remains ambiguous. This TCR came from a human donor in a cohort sampled during active COVID-19. Sequenced material: peripheral blood. The DNA of the CDR3 is TGTGCCAGCAGTTTACAAACTGAAGCTTTCTTT. Translation: CASSLQTEAFF.